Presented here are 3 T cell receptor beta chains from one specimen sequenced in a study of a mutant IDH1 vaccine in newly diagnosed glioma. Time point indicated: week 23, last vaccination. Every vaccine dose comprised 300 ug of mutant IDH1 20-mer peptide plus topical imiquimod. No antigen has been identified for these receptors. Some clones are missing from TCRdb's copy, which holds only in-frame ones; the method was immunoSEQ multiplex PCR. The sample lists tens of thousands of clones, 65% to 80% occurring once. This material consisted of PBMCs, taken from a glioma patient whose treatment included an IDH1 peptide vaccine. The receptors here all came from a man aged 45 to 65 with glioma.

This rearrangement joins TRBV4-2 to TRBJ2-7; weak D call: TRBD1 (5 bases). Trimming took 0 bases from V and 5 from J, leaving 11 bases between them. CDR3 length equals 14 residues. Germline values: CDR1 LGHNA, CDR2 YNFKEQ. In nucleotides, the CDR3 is TGTGCCAGCAGCCAAGACGGTCCAGGGAACGAGCAGTACTTC. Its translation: CASSQDGPGNEQYF.

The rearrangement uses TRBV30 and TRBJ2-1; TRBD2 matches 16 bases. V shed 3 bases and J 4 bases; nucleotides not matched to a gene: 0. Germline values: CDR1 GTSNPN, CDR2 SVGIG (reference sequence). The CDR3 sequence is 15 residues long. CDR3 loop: CAWRGLAGGYNEQFF. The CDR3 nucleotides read TGTGCCTGGAGGGGACTAGCGGGGGGGTACAATGAGCAGTTCTTC.

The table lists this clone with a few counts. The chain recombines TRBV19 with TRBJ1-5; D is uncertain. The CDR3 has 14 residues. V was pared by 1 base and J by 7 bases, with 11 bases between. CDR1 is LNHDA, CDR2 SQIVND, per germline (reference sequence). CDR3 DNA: TGTGCCAGTAGTATAGCGGCTCGAAGCCAGCCCCAGCATTTT. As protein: CASSIAARSQPQHF.